Sequencing of this TCR beta chain was carried out in a study of T-cell reconstitution after alpha-beta-depleted transplantation in children. Preparation of the TCRbeta library was carried out with unique molecular identifiers. TCRdb used MiXCR to reprocess the PCR reads, holding one entry per CDR3 protein. Among 250,000 to 350,000 distinct CDR3 sequences, more than 8% were seen once, and the ten largest hold around 10%. This TCR derives from a human donor who donated a stem cell graft to a child with SCID. Sequencing was performed on PBMCs from the stem cell graft donor, taken from the stem cell graft.

CDR3 DNA: TGTGCCAGCAAAATAGCGGGGGGTCGCAATGAGCAGTTCTTC. Protein product: CASKIAGGRNEQFF. The chain links TRBV6-4 to TRBJ2-1, with TRBD2 matching over 10 bases. The CDR3 runs 14 residues. Germline loops: CDR1 MRHNA, CDR2 SNTAGT. Losses at the gene ends were 7 bases for V and 6 bases for J; bases not matched to a gene: 6.